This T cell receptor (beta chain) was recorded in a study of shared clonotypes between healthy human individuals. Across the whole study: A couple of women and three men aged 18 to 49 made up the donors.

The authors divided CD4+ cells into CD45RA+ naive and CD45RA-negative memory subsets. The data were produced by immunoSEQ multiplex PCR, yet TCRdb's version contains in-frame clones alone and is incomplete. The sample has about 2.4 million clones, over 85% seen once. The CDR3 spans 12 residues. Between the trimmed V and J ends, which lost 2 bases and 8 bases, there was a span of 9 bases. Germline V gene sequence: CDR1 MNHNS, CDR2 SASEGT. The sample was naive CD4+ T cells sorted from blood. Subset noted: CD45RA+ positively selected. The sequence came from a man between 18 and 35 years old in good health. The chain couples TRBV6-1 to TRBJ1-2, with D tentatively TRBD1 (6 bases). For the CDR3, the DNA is TGTGCCAGCAGTGAAAACAGGGACGGCTACACCTTC. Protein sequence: CASSENRDGYTF.